Below are 10 T cell receptor beta chains sequenced from a single sample in a study of T cell repertoires in cytomegalovirus infection. TCRdb reprocessed the reads via MiXCR and lists one record per CDR3 protein. The sample yields more than 650,000 distinct CDR3 sequences, 35% to 45% seen once. Sequenced material: PBMCs. These receptors all stem from a human donor in good health (CMV status not recorded). Some clones in this sample may be carry-over from other donors' samples.

The table lists this clonotype with many counts. The chain joins TRBV7-2 to TRBJ1-2; unclear D gene. This CDR3 has 13 residues. V lost 3 bases to trimming and J lost 0 bases, with 5 bases between them. The germline V gene encodes CDR1 SGHTA and CDR2 FQGNSA. CDR3 protein: CASSFPTNYGYTF. CDR3 nucleotide sequence: TGTGCCAGCAGCTTCCCAACTAACTATGGCTACACCTTC.

This clonotype was recorded once. Germline and junction disagree at one end, which may indicate a read error. The rearrangement uses TRBV7-6 and TRBJ1-4; D perhaps matches TRBD1 (5 bases). Germline V gene data show CDR1 as SGHVS and CDR2 as FNYEAQ. The CDR3 contains 15 residues. The CDR3 nucleotides are TGTGCCAGCAGCAAAGACGGGACGGTGAATGGAAAACTGTTTTTT. Its protein product is CASSKDGTVNGKLFF.

The rearrangement joins TRBV7-8 to TRBJ2-2; 11 nucleotides agree with TRBD2. There are 18 residues in the CDR3. Germline V gene lookup returns CDR1 SGHVS and CDR2 FQNEAQ. V shed 1 base and J 1 base; nucleotides not matched to a gene: 5. CDR3 in DNA: TGTGCCAGCAGCTTAGTTAGCGGGAGGGCCGGGAACACCGGGGAGCTGTTTTTT. This gives the protein CASSLVSGRAGNTGELFF. Together with reference TRBV7-8 and TRBJ2-2, the CDR3 gives the full variable domain: GAGVSQSPRYKVAKRGQDVALRCDPISGHVSLFWYQQALGQGPEFLTYFQNEAQLDKSGLPSDRFFAERPEGSVSTLKIQRTQQEDSAVYLCASSLVSGRAGNTGELFFGEGSRLTVL.

This clonotype was recorded a few times. This chain joins TRBV7-9 and TRBJ1-4; a possible D gene is TRBD1 (5 bases). This CDR3 is built from 16 residues. V lost 5 bases, J lost 2 bases, and 15 bases lay in between. The germline gives CDR1 SEHNR, CDR2 FQNEAQ (reference sequence). In nucleotides, the CDR3 is TGTGCCAGCAGCCTTCCGGCCGGGACTACTAATGAAAAACTGTTTTTT. Protein: CASSLPAGTTNEKLFF.

This chain uses TRBV5-1 with TRBJ2-1; D remains unclear. Germline V gives CDR1 SGHRS, CDR2 YFSETQ. This CDR3 contains 13 residues. Trimming pared 0 bases from V and 7 bases from J, leaving 8 bases between. CDR3 region: CASSLEGKNEQFF. DNA of the CDR3: TGCGCCAGCAGCTTGGAAGGGAAGAATGAGCAGTTCTTC.

The CDR3 loop is CASSPREVRNEKLFF. The DNA of the CDR3 is TGTGCCAGCTCCCCCAGGGAGGTTCGTAATGAAAAACTGTTTTTT. The genes are TRBV2 and TRBJ1-4; D is possibly TRBD1 (5 bases). Germline V CDR1 and CDR2: SNHLY, FYNNEI. Between the trimmed V and J ends, which lost 8 bases and 4 bases, there was a span of 17 bases. The CDR3 covers 15 residues.

A remark on this clonotype: A read error may account for a junction end that differs from germline. This sequence joins TRBV7-2 and TRBJ1-5; 10 positions match TRBD1. The CDR3 totals 18 residues. Germline CDR1 reads SGHTA; CDR2 reads FQGNSA. This CDR3 is CGSSSKFRGQGRDQPQHF. DNA of the CDR3: TGTGGCAGCAGCTCGAAATTTAGGGGACAGGGGCGTGATCAGCCCCAGCATTTT.

The V gene is TRBV12-3 or TRBV12-4, the J gene TRBJ1-5; no definite D call. V dropped 7 bases and J dropped 0 bases, with 4 bases sitting between them. The CDR3 runs to 12 residues. The CDR3 reads CASKDSNQPQHF. CDR3 nucleotide sequence: TGTGCCAGCAAAGATAGCAATCAGCCCCAGCATTTT.

This clonotype has ten or more counts. The CDR3 is CASSATSGRSAGELFF. The CDR3 DNA reads as TGTGCCAGCAGCGCCACTAGCGGGAGGAGCGCCGGGGAGCTGTTTTTT. This rearrangement joins TRBV7-2 to TRBJ2-2, with 12 bases aligning to TRBD2. CDR3 length equals 16 residues. The V and J ends lost 5 bases and 6 bases, in that order; junction bases with no gene match: 7. Germline-derived CDR1 and CDR2 are SGHTA and FQGNSA.

The table lists this clonotype with a few counts. The V and J genes are TRBV7-9 and TRBJ1-1; TRBD1 agrees at 12 bases. From germline, CDR1 is SEHNR and CDR2 FQNEAQ (reference sequence). Germline trimming cut 3 bases from V and 11 bases from J; bases unmatched to any gene: 7. The CDR3 sequence is 14 residues long. CDR3 amino acids: CASSFGTGGIAAFF. In DNA form, the CDR3 reads TGTGCCAGCAGCTTCGGGACAGGGGGCATCGCGGCTTTCTTT. Together with reference TRBV7-9 and TRBJ1-1, the CDR3 gives the full variable domain: DTGVSQNPRHKITKRGQNVTFRCDPISEHNRLYWYRQTLGQGPEFLTYFQNEAQLEKSRLLSDRFSAERPKGSFSTLEIQRTEQGDSAMYLCASSFGTGGIAAFFGQGTRLTVV.